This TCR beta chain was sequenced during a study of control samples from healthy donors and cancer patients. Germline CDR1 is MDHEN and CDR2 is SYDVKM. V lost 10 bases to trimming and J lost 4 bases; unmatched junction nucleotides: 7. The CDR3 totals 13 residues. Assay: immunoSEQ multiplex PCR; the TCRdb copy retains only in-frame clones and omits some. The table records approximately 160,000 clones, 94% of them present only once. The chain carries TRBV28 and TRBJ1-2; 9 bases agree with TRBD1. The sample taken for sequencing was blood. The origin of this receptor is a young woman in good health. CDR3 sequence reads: CATLQGAGYGYTF. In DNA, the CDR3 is TGTGCCACACTACAGGGGGCAGGCTATGGCTACACCTTC.